The rows below give T cell receptor beta chains drawn from one sample of a study of blood T cell repertoires in COVID-19. The protocol was immunoSEQ multiplex PCR, while the TCRdb copy is restricted to in-frame clones and leaves out a portion. Of about 140,000 clones in the sample, 80% to 85% were seen once. Sequencing input: peripheral blood. These receptors all come from a human donor in a cohort sampled during active COVID-19. Each CDR3 is given with its conserved first and last residue. D genes are given only for firm matches. Clone size is given for some rows only: seen once, a few or many times, or a class if the clone is expanded.

once	TRBV5-8	NA	TRBJ1-5	TGTGCCAGCAGCTTGGCCCCCCAACAGCCCCAGCATTTT	CASSLAPQQPQHF
NA	TRBV9	NA	TRBJ2-1	TGTGCCAGCAGCCCCAGTCCCGTTGACAATGAGCAGTTCTTC	CASSPSPVDNEQFF
NA	TRBV5-1	TRBD1	TRBJ1-5	TGCGCCAGCAGCTCAGGGACAGGGAAGGGTCAGCCCCAGCATTTT	CASSSGTGKGQPQHF
NA	TRBV6-5	NA	TRBJ1-1	TGTGCCAGCAGAAGAGGAGTTCCCACTGAAGCTTTCTTT	CASRRGVPTEAFF
NA	TRBV25-1	TRBD1	TRBJ1-4	TGTGCCAGCAGTGATGTCGGGACAGGGAAAGAAAAACTGTTTTTT	CASSDVGTGKEKLFF
NA	TRBV7-8	NA	TRBJ1-2	TGTGCCAGCAGCTTAGCGCAGGCAGTCTATGGCTACACCTTC	CASSLAQAVYGYTF
once	TRBV6-1	NA	TRBJ1-3	TGTGCCAGCAGTGAAGCATTGCGGGGAAACACCATATATTTT	CASSEALRGNTIYF
NA	TRBV2	TRBD1	TRBJ2-7	TGTGCCAGCTCAGGGACAGGGGGCAACGAGCAGTACTTC	CASSGTGGNEQYF
few	TRBV2	TRBD1	TRBJ1-1	TGTGCCAGCAGTATTCAGGGGGTGACTGAAGCTTTCTTT	CASSIQGVTEAFF
NA	TRBV4-1	NA	TRBJ1-6	TGCGCCAGCAGCCAAGATGCGGGCGGACGTAATTCACCCCTCCACTTT	CASSQDAGGRNSPLHF
NA	TRBV5-5	NA	TRBJ1-2	TGTGCCAGCAGCTTCCGGGGAAGCCATGGCTACACCTTC	CASSFRGSHGYTF
NA	TRBV15	TRBD1	TRBJ2-5	TGTGCCACCAGCAGAGACGGGACAGGGGCAGGAGAGACCCAGTACTTC	CATSRDGTGAGETQYF
NA	TRBV12-3/TRBV12-4	TRBD1	TRBJ2-7	TGTGCCAGCAGACTGACAGGGGCTAACGAGCAGTACTTC	CASRLTGANEQYF
few	TRBV2	NA	TRBJ1-1	TGTGCCAGCAGTGAGCAGGGCGCTTTTAGAGCTTTCTTT	CASSEQGAFRAFF
NA	TRBV7-3	TRBD1	TRBJ1-1	TGTGCCAGCAGCTTAGGGACAGGGTACACTGAAGCTTTCTTT	CASSLGTGYTEAFF
NA	TRBV4-1	TRBD1	TRBJ1-1	TGCGCCAGCAGCCAAGATGGGACAGCGAACACTGAAGCTTTCTTT	CASSQDGTANTEAFF
NA	TRBV5-1	TRBD1	TRBJ2-4	TGCGCCAGCAGTTTGACCACAGGGGGCGGCGGAAACATTCAGTACTTC	CASSLTTGGGGNIQYF
NA	TRBV5-6	NA	TRBJ2-3	TGTGCCAGCAGCTTTTTACAAAAGGGGACAGATACGCAGTATTTT	CASSFLQKGTDTQYF
NA	TRBV4-1	NA	TRBJ1-2	TGCGCCAGCAGCCAAGTGATGGCCCCCTATGGCTACACCTTC	CASSQVMAPYGYTF
NA	TRBV6-1	NA	TRBJ1-5	TGTGCCAGCAGTGAACGGGTTCAGCCCCAGCATTTT	CASSERVQPQHF
NA	TRBV7-3	NA	TRBJ2-7	TGTGCCAGCAGCTTAGGGGGGAACTCCTACGAGCAGTACTTC	CASSLGGNSYEQYF
NA	TRBV19	TRBD1	TRBJ2-7	TGTGCCAGTAGTATGGCACAGGGGTCCTCCTACGAGCAGTACTTC	CASSMAQGSSYEQYF
once	TRBV7-9	TRBD1	TRBJ1-5	TGTGCCAGCAGCTCGGACAGGTTCGATCAGCCCCAGCATTTT	CASSSDRFDQPQHF
NA	TRBV11-3	TRBD2	TRBJ2-3	TGTGCCAGCAGCTCCGGGACTAGCGGGGCAGCAGATACGCAGTATTTT	CASSSGTSGAADTQYF
NA	TRBV19	TRBD1	TRBJ2-5	TGTGCCAGTAGTCTGCAGTGGGACAGGGGGCCTGCAGAGACCCAGTACTTC	CASSLQWDRGPAETQYF
NA	TRBV19	NA	TRBJ2-7	TGTGCCAGTAGTATAATCTGGGCCAACTCCTACGAGCAGTACTTC	CASSIIWANSYEQYF
few	TRBV6-2/TRBV6-3	NA	TRBJ2-7	TGTGCCAGCAGCCCCATACAGGGAGCAAAGCCCTACGAGCAGTACTTC	CASSPIQGAKPYEQYF
few	TRBV6-1	NA	TRBJ1-2	TGTGCCAGCAGTGAATTTGGGGACTACTATGGCTACACCTTC	CASSEFGDYYGYTF
NA	TRBV10-3	NA	TRBJ2-3	TGTGCCATCAGCCAGGTCGAAGATACGCAGTATTTT	CAISQVEDTQYF
NA	TRBV9	NA	TRBJ1-6	TGTGCCAGCAGCGTAGATTGGTATCTAAGCTCACCCCTCCACTTT	CASSVDWYLSSPLHF
NA	TRBV5-5	TRBD1	TRBJ1-4	TGTGCCAGCGGGACAGCCGGGGGTGAAAAACTGTTTTTT	CASGTAGGEKLFF
NA	TRBV6-5	TRBD1	TRBJ2-7	TGTGCCAGCAGCAAAGGGACAGGGGGCTCCGAGCAGTACTTC	CASSKGTGGSEQYF
once	TRBV5-1	TRBD1	TRBJ1-1	TGCGCCAGCAGCTCAGGGGGCGGACTGACGAACACTGAAGCTTTCTTT	CASSSGGGLTNTEAFF
NA	TRBV7-2	TRBD1	TRBJ1-6	TGTGCCAGCAGCTTAGGGGACAGGGGGCCTTCACCCCTCCACTTT	CASSLGDRGPSPLHF
NA	TRBV1	NA	TRBJ2-1	TGCACCAGCAGCCAAGTCTGGGGGCAGGAGGCATACAATGAGCAGTTCTTC	CTSSQVWGQEAYNEQFF
NA	TRBV6-5	NA	TRBJ1-5	TGTGCCAGCAGTACGGGGTTGGCCAATCAGCCCCAGCATTTT	CASSTGLANQPQHF
once	TRBV19	NA	TRBJ1-6	TGTGCCAGTAGTATGGAGGGCCTGAACCTTAATTCACCCCTCCACTTT	CASSMEGLNLNSPLHF
NA	TRBV27	TRBD1	TRBJ2-3	TGTGCCAGCAGTCCGACAGGGGCAGATACGCAGTATTTT	CASSPTGADTQYF
NA	TRBV5-1	TRBD1	TRBJ1-3	TGCGCCAGCAGCTGGGGACAGGGCGAAGGAAACACCATATATTTT	CASSWGQGEGNTIYF
NA	TRBV5-1	NA	TRBJ2-3	TGCGCCAGCAGCGAAACAGGTCATAGCACAGATACGCAGTATTTT	CASSETGHSTDTQYF
NA	TRBV9	NA	TRBJ1-3	TGTGCCAGCAGCGTAGCCCCTACAGGGAGCTCTGGAAACACCATATATTTT	CASSVAPTGSSGNTIYF
NA	TRBV5-1	TRBD1	TRBJ1-4	TGCGCCAGCAGCTTGGGACAGGGGAATGAAAAACTGTTTTTT	CASSLGQGNEKLFF
few	TRBV5-1	NA	TRBJ2-7	TGCGCCAGCAGCGATTCTACGGGATTCACCTACGAGCAGTACTTC	CASSDSTGFTYEQYF
few	TRBV6-5	NA	TRBJ1-1	TGTGCCAGCAGTTACGAGAATCGGAACACTGAAGCTTTCTTT	CASSYENRNTEAFF
NA	TRBV5-4	NA	TRBJ2-1	TGTGCCAGCAGCATGCCGGACAGTCGGGAGCAGTTCTTC	CASSMPDSREQFF
NA	TRBV9	TRBD1	TRBJ1-2	TGTGCCAGCAGCCTACAGGGGGTTAACTATGGCTACACCTTC	CASSLQGVNYGYTF
once	TRBV11-2	NA	TRBJ1-2	TGTGCCAGCAGCTTAACAGAATCTAGCGGCTACACCTTC	CASSLTESSGYTF
NA	TRBV29-1	TRBD1	TRBJ2-6	TGCAGCGTTGAATTAGGGACAGGGGTTCGCTCTGGGGCCAACGTCCTGACTTTC	CSVELGTGVRSGANVLTF
NA	TRBV6-5	NA	TRBJ1-6	TGTGCCAAAAGGGAGGATCCGGGTTCACCCCTCCACTTT	CAKREDPGSPLHF
NA	TRBV15	NA	TRBJ1-4	TGTGCCTCTCGTGGGGGGGATCCCCATAGTTCGCTGTTTTTT	CASRGGDPHSSLFF
once	TRBV15	TRBD1	TRBJ2-4	TGTGCCACCAGCAGTGGGGGACAGAGAACAAACATTCAGTACTTC	CATSSGGQRTNIQYF
once	TRBV6-5	NA	TRBJ1-2	TGTGCCAGCAGGACCTCGGCGAGCGGAGTCTATGGCTACACCTTC	CASRTSASGVYGYTF
NA	TRBV6-6	NA	TRBJ1-5	TGTGCCAGCAGTTACGATGAGGGAAGGCAGCCCCAGCATTTT	CASSYDEGRQPQHF
NA	TRBV27	NA	TRBJ2-7	TGTGCCAGCAGGTCAACCGGGACTGTATCCTACGAGCAGTACTTC	CASRSTGTVSYEQYF
NA	TRBV7-8	TRBD1	TRBJ2-7	TGTGCCAGCCTTTTTTTAGGTGGACAGGGGGCCACCTACGAGCAGTACTTC	CASLFLGGQGATYEQYF
NA	TRBV7-9	NA	TRBJ2-2	TGTGCCAGCACCACGGACATGAGGGAGCTGTTTTTT	CASTTDMRELFF
NA	TRBV10-3	TRBD1	TRBJ2-7	TGTGCCATCAGTGACCCCAGGGGGCAGTTGGGGGAGCAGTACTTC	CAISDPRGQLGEQYF
NA	TRBV6-1	NA	TRBJ1-1	TGTGCCAGCAGTGAAGTTTTGGGCAGGTATTACACTGAAGCTTTCTTT	CASSEVLGRYYTEAFF
NA	TRBV24-1	TRBD1	TRBJ1-2	TGTGCCACCAGTGACCACAGTACAGGGGGCGTCTATGGCTACACCTTC	CATSDHSTGGVYGYTF